What follows are 10 T cell receptor beta chains derived from one specimen sequenced in a study of spatial heterogeneity in lung cancer. Time point given: blood at routine non-recurrence follow-up after resection. Whole RNA, isolated from tumor, nontumor lung or frozen PBMC, was sequenced without prior sorting. TCRdb recomputed calls from the 5' RACE reads with MiXCR, one row per CDR3 protein. The sample yields around 30,000 distinct CDR3 sequences, approximately 6% seen once. Here the sequenced sample was PBMCs, taken at follow-up. These receptors were obtained from a male donor with early-stage non-small cell lung cancer.

This clonotype was counted ten times or more. The chain has TRBV29-1 and TRBJ2-1; 12 nucleotides line up with TRBD2. V trimming: 6 bases; J trimming: 2 bases; junction bases outside the gene matches: 14. The CDR3 is made up of 18 amino acids. Germline CDR1 and CDR2: SQVTM and ANQGSEA. CDR3 residues: CSVPDRGLAGGTYNEQFF. The CDR3, as DNA: TGCAGCGTACCCGACAGGGGGCTAGCGGGAGGGACCTACAATGAGCAGTTCTTC.

This clonotype showed up many times. The chain has TRBV25-1 and TRBJ2-3; 7 bases map to TRBD1. The germline CDR1 and CDR2 sequences are MGHDK and SYGVNS. This CDR3 has 14 residues. V lost 4 bases, J lost 3 bases, and 4 bases stayed unmatched. As DNA, the CDR3 is TGTGCCAGCAGTGCAACAGGGGTGACAGATACGCAGTATTTT. Encoded protein: CASSATGVTDTQYF.

The rearrangement uses TRBV7-9 and TRBJ1-6, with D unresolved. CDR3 length: 15 residues. V was shortened by 1 base and J by 5 bases, with 9 bases between the two germline ends. Germline CDR1 is SEHNR and CDR2 is FQNEAQ (reference sequence). The CDR3 here is CASSLGRGNNSPLHF. Written as DNA, the CDR3 is TGTGCCAGCAGCTTAGGTCGGGGAAATAATTCACCCCTCCACTTT.

For this clonotype: This may arise from a read error, as a much more abundant clone is one base away. As DNA, the CDR3 is TGTGCCAGCGGTTACGACGGGGCAAATTCACCCCTCCACTTT. As protein: CASGYDGANSPLHF. The chain has TRBV6-2 or TRBV6-3 and TRBJ1-6; D is possibly TRBD1 (5 bases). Germline-derived CDR1 and CDR2 are MNHEY and SVGEGT. This CDR3 contains 14 residues.

The rearrangement uses TRBV6-5 and TRBJ1-3; TRBD1 is a possible D gene (5 bases). Trimming cost V 2 bases and J 2 bases, with 10 bases left between them. The CDR3 loop spans 15 amino acids. The germline gives CDR1 MNHEY, CDR2 SVGAGI. The CDR3 loop is CASSYDSVTGNTIYF. CDR3 sequence (DNA): TGTGCCAGCAGTTACGACAGTGTCACTGGAAACACCATATATTTT.

This clonotype was seen ten or more times. CDR3 sequence: CASSLRESNQPQHF. The CDR3 nucleotides are TGTGCCAGCTCCCTCAGGGAGAGCAATCAGCCCCAGCATTTT. The V gene is TRBV25-1, the J gene TRBJ1-5; TRBD1 is a possible D gene (5 bases). CDR1 is MGHDK and CDR2 is SYGVNS in the germline V gene. V lost 8 bases to trimming and J lost 1 base, with 12 bases between them. This CDR3 region has 14 residues.

This clonotype was recorded many times. This chain's CDR3 is CSVEDGRANTEAFF. DNA for the CDR3: TGCAGCGTTGAAGATGGCAGGGCCAACACTGAAGCTTTCTTT. The chain joins TRBV29-1 to TRBJ1-1, with a tentative D call TRBD1 (5 bases). V gave up 0 bases and J gave up 2 bases, with 10 bases separating them. Germline V gene lookup returns CDR1 SQVTM and CDR2 ANQGSEA. The CDR3 totals 14 residues.

This clonotype showed up many times. The rearrangement uses TRBV19 and TRBJ2-1; tentatively, D is TRBD2 (6 bases). In germline, CDR1 is LNHDA, CDR2 SQIVND (reference sequence). Trimming removed 7 bases from V and 2 bases from J, with 18 bases in between. CDR3 length equals 16 residues. CDR3: CASTRRGPSTYNEQFF. For the CDR3, the DNA is TGTGCCAGTACCAGGAGGGGACCGAGCACCTACAATGAGCAGTTCTTC.

This clonotype turned up a few times. J is TRBJ1-1 and V is TRBV7-9; D ambiguous. In germline, CDR1 is SEHNR, CDR2 FQNEAQ (reference sequence). V dropped 1 base and J dropped 5 bases, with 8 bases sitting between them. The CDR3 has 13 residues. This CDR3 is CASSLDHETEAFF. For the CDR3, the DNA is TGTGCCAGCAGCTTAGACCATGAAACTGAAGCTTTCTTT.

This clonotype is labeled as medium-sized. The chain combines TRBV28 with TRBJ2-1; D remains ambiguous. Looked up from germline, CDR1 is MDHEN and CDR2 is SYDVKM. V dropped 3 bases and J dropped 6 bases, with 12 bases sitting between them. CDR3 length: 14 amino acids. This CDR3 reads CASSFIQLINEQFF. CDR3 bases: TGTGCCAGCAGTTTTATACAGTTAATCAATGAGCAGTTCTTC.